This TCR beta chain was captured by sequencing in a study of CD8 T cells in ankylosing spondylitis. The CDR3 totals 15 residues. V lost 0 bases, J lost 2 bases, and 2 bases stayed unmatched. CDR1 is SGHRS and CDR2 is YFSETQ in the germline V gene. This clonotype was seen ten or more times. TCRdb recomputed calls from the 5' RACE reads with MiXCR, one row per CDR3 protein. Of some 200,000 distinct CDR3 sequences listed, roughly 18% are singletons. The chain joins TRBV5-1 to TRBJ2-3; 8 bases are shared with TRBD2. Material for sequencing was blood, either unsorted or a sorted T cell fraction (not recorded which). This receptor was identified in a male donor aged 10-30 years with ankylosing spondylitis or in good health (not recorded which). The CDR3 DNA follows: TGCGCCAGCAGCTTGGCGGGAGGGGCCACAGATACGCAGTATTTT. Translating it yields CASSLAGGATDTQYF.